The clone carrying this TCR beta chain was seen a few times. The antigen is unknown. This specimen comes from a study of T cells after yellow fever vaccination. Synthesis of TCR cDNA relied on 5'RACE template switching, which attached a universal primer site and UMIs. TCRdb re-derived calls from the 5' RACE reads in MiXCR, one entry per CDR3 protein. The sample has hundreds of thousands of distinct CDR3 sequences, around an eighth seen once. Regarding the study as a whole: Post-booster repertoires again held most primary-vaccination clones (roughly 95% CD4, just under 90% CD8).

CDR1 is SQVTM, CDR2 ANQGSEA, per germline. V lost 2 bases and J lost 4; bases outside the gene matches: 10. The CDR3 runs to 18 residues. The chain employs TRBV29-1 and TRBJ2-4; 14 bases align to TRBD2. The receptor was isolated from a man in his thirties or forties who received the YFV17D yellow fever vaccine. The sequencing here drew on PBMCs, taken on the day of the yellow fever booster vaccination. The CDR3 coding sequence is TGCAGCGTTGAAACCCTGGAGGGACTAGCGGGAGCGAAAAACATTCAGTACTTC. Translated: CSVETLEGLAGAKNIQYF.